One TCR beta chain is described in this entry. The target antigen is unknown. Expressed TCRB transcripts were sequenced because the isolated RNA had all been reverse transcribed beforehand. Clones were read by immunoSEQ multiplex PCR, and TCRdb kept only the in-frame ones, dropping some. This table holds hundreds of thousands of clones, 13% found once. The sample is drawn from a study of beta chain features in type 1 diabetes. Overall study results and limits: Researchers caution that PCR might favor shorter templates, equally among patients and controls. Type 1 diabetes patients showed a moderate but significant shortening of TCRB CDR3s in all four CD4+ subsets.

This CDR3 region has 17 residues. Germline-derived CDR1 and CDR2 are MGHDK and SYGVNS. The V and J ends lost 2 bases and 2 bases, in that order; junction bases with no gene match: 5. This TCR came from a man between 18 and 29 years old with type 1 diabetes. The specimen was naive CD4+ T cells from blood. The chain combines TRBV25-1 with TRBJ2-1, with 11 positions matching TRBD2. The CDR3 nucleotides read TGTGCCAGCAGTGAAACCCAGGGACTAGCGGCCTACAATGAGCAGTTCTTC. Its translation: CASSETQGLAAYNEQFF. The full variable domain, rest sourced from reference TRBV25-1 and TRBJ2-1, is EADIYQTPRYLVIGTGKKITLECSQTMGHDKMYWYQQDPGMELHLIHYSYGVNSTEKGDLSSESTVSRIRTEHFPLTLESARPSHTSQYLCASSETQGLAAYNEQFFGPGTRLTVL.